These 22 T cell receptor beta chains originate from one sample sequenced in a study of CD8 T cells in ankylosing spondylitis. Findings of the study overall: Blood from ankylosing spondylitis patients appeared to carry a characteristic eight-variant TCR beta motif.

TCRdb redid the calling of the 5' RACE reads with MiXCR, one entry per CDR3 protein. The sample includes 470,000 or so distinct CDR3 sequences, around 26% of them seen just once. The antigens of these receptors remain unknown. The sample taken for sequencing was blood, either unsorted or a sorted T cell fraction (not recorded which). The source of these receptors is a male donor with ankylosing spondylitis.

This sequence joins TRBV2 and TRBJ1-1, with TRBD1 matching 7 bases. This CDR3 has 15 amino acids. Trimming took 2 bases from V and 2 from J; bases not matched to a gene: 5. Germline V gives CDR1 SNHLY, CDR2 FYNNEI. CDR3 residues: CASSEFTGENTEAFF. As DNA, the CDR3 is TGTGCCAGCAGTGAATTCACAGGGGAAAACACTGAAGCTTTCTTT.

The chain joins TRBV29-1 to TRBJ2-7; D possibly corresponds to TRBD2 (6 bases). This CDR3 comprises 12 residues. Germline lookup yields CDR1 SQVTM and CDR2 ANQGSEA. V dropped 6 bases and J dropped 4 bases, with 13 bases sitting between them. The CDR3 is CSVRDFGYEQYF. The CDR3 DNA sequence: TGCAGCGTAAGGGACTTCGGGTACGAGCAGTACTTC.

This clonotype was seen more than once but under ten times. The chain couples TRBV29-1 to TRBJ2-7; 9 bases line up with TRBD1. J lost 2 bases, V lost 7 bases, and 6 bases had no gene match. CDR3 length: 13 amino acids. CDR1 is SQVTM, CDR2 ANQGSEA, per germline. This chain's CDR3 is CSAEGQGAYEQYV. DNA for the CDR3: TGCAGCGCCGAGGGACAGGGTGCCTACGAGCAGTACGTC.

The chain carries TRBV11-2 and TRBJ2-2, with D unresolved. Germline-derived CDR1 and CDR2 are SGHAT and FQNNGV. This CDR3 spans 13 amino acids. V was pared by 0 bases and J by 5 bases, with 4 bases between. The CDR3 sequence: CASSLEDTGELFF. The CDR3 coding sequence is TGTGCCAGCAGCTTAGAGGATACCGGGGAGCTGTTTTTT.

This clonotype was counted at least ten times. This sequence joins TRBV3-1 and TRBJ2-7; the D gene is possibly TRBD2 (5 bases). CDR1 LGHDT and CDR2 YNNKEL come from the germline V gene (reference sequence). Trimming cost V 4 bases and J 6 bases, with 19 bases left between them. The CDR3 loop spans 15 amino acids. The CDR3 loop reads CASSPDSARRSEQYF. CDR3 bases: TGTGCCAGCAGCCCTGATAGCGCCCGCCGCAGCGAGCAGTACTTC.

The V and J genes are TRBV20-1 and TRBJ2-5; D possibly uses TRBD1 or TRBD2 (5 bases each). V was cut by 4 bases and J by 7 bases, with 16 bases left in between. CDR1 and CDR2 (germline): DFQATT, SNEGSKA (reference sequence). This CDR3 has 13 residues. The CDR3 spells CSAKAWGTGTQYF. CDR3 nucleotides: TGCAGTGCTAAGGCTTGGGGGACCGGGACCCAGTACTTC.

This clonotype was seen a single time. V is TRBV7-6 and J is TRBJ2-7, with 9 bases that match TRBD2. The CDR3 runs 14 residues. V gave up 3 bases and J gave up 6 bases; unmatched junction bases: 6. Germline V gene data show CDR1 as SGHVS and CDR2 as FNYEAQ. CDR3 region: CASSLGLAGFEQYF. The DNA of the CDR3 is TGTGCCAGCAGCTTGGGTCTAGCGGGATTCGAGCAGTACTTC.

This clonotype was found many times. The chain links TRBV28 to TRBJ1-5, with a tentative D call TRBD1 (5 bases). The CDR3 length is 15 residues. CDR1 and CDR2 (germline): MDHEN, SYDVKM. V was trimmed by 6 bases and J by 1 base, leaving 13 bases between them. The CDR3 here is CASRSVGGSNQPQHF. CDR3 DNA: TGTGCCAGCAGGTCGGTCGGGGGAAGCAATCAGCCCCAGCATTTT.

This clonotype turned up a few times. This rearrangement joins TRBV6-5 to TRBJ2-1; 9 bases match TRBD2. The CDR3 sequence is 16 residues long. J was trimmed by 1 base and V by 0 bases; bases with no gene match: 1. The germline V gene has CDR1 MNHEY and CDR2 SVGAGI. CDR3 amino acids: CASSYSLAGSYNEQFF. The CDR3 nucleotides are TGTGCCAGCAGTTACTCGCTAGCGGGGTCCTACAATGAGCAGTTCTTC.

The CDR3 bases are TGCAGTGCTTCCCCTGGGCGGGTTGCCTACAATGAGCAGTTCTTC. Translation gives CSASPGRVAYNEQFF. The J gene is TRBJ2-1, the V gene TRBV20-1, with D perhaps matching TRBD2 (5 bases). CDR3 length: 15 residues. The germline V and J ends were trimmed by 5 bases and 2 bases, with 16 bases remaining between them. Per germline, CDR1 DFQATT and CDR2 SNEGSKA (reference sequence).

This clonotype was counted a few times. The CDR3 DNA reads TGTGCCAGTAGTATCGGACAGGATTATGGCTACACCTTC. Residues: CASSIGQDYGYTF. This chain links TRBV19 with TRBJ1-2; 7 nucleotides agree with TRBD1. This CDR3 contains 13 residues. Germline lookup yields CDR1 LNHDA and CDR2 SQIVND (reference sequence). V trimming: 3 bases; J trimming: 5 bases; junction bases outside the gene matches: 3. The entire variable domain, with the rest obtained from reference TRBV19 and TRBJ1-2, is as follows: DGGITQSPKYLFRKEGQNVTLSCEQNLNHDAMYWYRQDPGQGLRLIYYSQIVNDFQKGDIAEGYSVSREKKESFPLTVTSAQKNPTAFYLCASSIGQDYGYTFGSGTRLTVV.

The chain is built from TRBV7-6 and TRBJ2-3; TRBD2 might be the D (6 bases). CDR3 size: 15 residues. Trimming left V 7 bases short and J 2 bases short, with 16 bases between. The germline gives CDR1 SGHVS, CDR2 FNYEAQ. The CDR3 spells CASTRWREPTDTQYF. In DNA, the CDR3 is TGTGCCAGCACCCGCTGGCGGGAACCCACAGATACGCAGTATTTT.

This clonotype turned up a few times. J is TRBJ2-1 and V is TRBV20-1, with 10 bases aligning to TRBD2. Germline-derived CDR1 and CDR2 are DFQATT and SNEGSKA (reference sequence). V lost 5 bases, J lost 9 bases, and 10 bases stayed unmatched. This CDR3 contains 14 residues. The CDR3 loop is CSADTSGEGGEQFF. CDR3 in DNA: TGCAGTGCTGACACTAGCGGGGAGGGGGGTGAGCAGTTCTTC.

This clonotype has just a few counts. V and J are TRBV20-1 and TRBJ2-3; 8 bases fit TRBD1. After removal of 6 bases from V and 8 bases from J, the junction contained 10 bases not matched to a gene. Germline CDR1 and CDR2: DFQATT and SNEGSKA (reference sequence). The CDR3 is made up of 13 amino acids. The CDR3 bases are TGCAGTGCGGAGGACAGGGCAAGCGGTACGCAGTATTTT. Protein: CSAEDRASGTQYF.

The chain joins TRBV3-1 to TRBJ2-1; 12 nucleotides line up with TRBD2. Unmatched junction bases numbered 12, after V lost 5 bases and J lost 7 bases. This CDR3 contains 17 residues. The germline CDR1 and CDR2 sequences are LGHDT and YNNKEL (reference sequence). As DNA, the CDR3 is TGTGCCAGCAGCTCCTCTATAGGACTAGCGGGAAAGAATGAGCAGTTCTTC. Protein: CASSSSIGLAGKNEQFF.

The chain couples TRBV18 to TRBJ2-3; D not resolved. V lost 3 bases and J 3 bases, leaving 4 bases between the germline ends. The CDR3 length is 12 residues. Germline loops: CDR1 KGHSH, CDR2 LQKENI. The CDR3 DNA follows: TGTGCCAGCTCACCCGCAACAGATACGCAGTATTTT. This codes for CASSPATDTQYF.

The rearrangement uses TRBV6-2 or TRBV6-3 and TRBJ1-5; D not resolved. Trimming pared 2 bases from V and 12 bases from J, leaving 23 bases between. The germline gives CDR1 MNHEY, CDR2 SVGEGT. The CDR3 is 16 amino acids. This CDR3 is CASSYPSVRFGDDQHF. The CDR3 DNA reads as TGTGCCAGCAGTTACCCCTCGGTCCGTTTTGGTGACGACCAGCATTTT.

This clonotype showed up just a few times. The V and J genes are TRBV29-1 and TRBJ2-1; no definite D call. In germline, CDR1 is SQVTM, CDR2 ANQGSEA. V lost 0 bases, J lost 5 bases, and 8 bases lay in between. There are 13 residues in the CDR3. CDR3 region: CSVEDLRNNEQFF. The CDR3 nucleotides are TGCAGCGTTGAAGATCTCAGGAACAATGAGCAGTTCTTC.

This clonotype was counted between two and nine times. The J gene is TRBJ2-1, the V gene TRBV20-1, with 9 positions matching TRBD2. The V segment lost 1 base and the J segment 8 bases; nucleotides outside the gene matches: 6. CDR3 size: 14 residues. Germline assignment: CDR1 DFQATT and CDR2 SNEGSKA (reference sequence). This CDR3 is CSARVVAGDDEQFF. In DNA form, the CDR3 reads TGCAGTGCTAGAGTCGTAGCGGGAGATGATGAGCAGTTCTTC.

In its sample, this clonotype was seen a few times. The rearrangement joins TRBV6-1 to TRBJ1-5; D might be TRBD1 (6 bases). Germline values: CDR1 MNHNS, CDR2 SASEGT. The CDR3 is made up of 14 amino acids. Trimming took off 5 bases at V and 7 bases at J, with 15 bases between the two ends. The CDR3 reads CASSLKQGDQPQHF. For the CDR3, the DNA is TGTGCCAGCAGTCTTAAACAGGGAGACCAGCCCCAGCATTTT.

This chain uses TRBV20-1 with TRBJ2-7; a possible D gene is TRBD2 (6 bases). The CDR3 covers 12 residues. Per the germline V gene, CDR1 is DFQATT and CDR2 is SNEGSKA (reference sequence). V lost 5 bases to trimming and J lost 3 bases, with 11 bases between them. The DNA for the CDR3 is TGCAGTGCTTTGGACGGGGGCTACGAGCAGTACGTC. It specifies CSALDGGYEQYV.

The chain links TRBV29-1 to TRBJ1-3; a weak D match, TRBD1 (6 bases). With 7 bases removed from V and 0 bases from J, the gap between germline ends came to 10 bases. The germline CDR1 and CDR2 sequences are SQVTM and ANQGSEA. The CDR3 sequence is 13 residues long. The CDR3 loop is CSGGQSSGNTIYF. The CDR3 region has the DNA TGCAGCGGTGGACAGAGCTCTGGAAACACCATATATTTT.